This T cell receptor (beta chain) was retrieved from a study of T cells after yellow fever vaccination. Study-level background: Libraries from low-cell-number fractions were prepared with the SMART-Seq v4 Ultra Low Input RNA kit.

A single record per CDR3 protein comes from TCRdb applying MiXCR to the 5' RACE reads. The sample has about 74,000 distinct CDR3 sequences, approximately 7.7% seen once. Broader study findings: Some clonotypes, a small share, were shared between CD4 and CD8 compartments.

This clonotype occurred a few times. Its antigen is undetermined. The sample here was CD8+ T cells sorted from PBMCs, taken around 5 days after the first yellow fever vaccination. The sequence came from a man between 18 and 35 years old who received the YFV17D yellow fever vaccine.

CDR3 sequence: CASTSYSGNTIYF. CDR3 coding DNA: TGTGCCAGCACCAGTTACTCTGGAAACACCATATATTTT. The V call is TRBV2, the J call TRBJ1-3, with no clear D. The germline CDR1 and CDR2 sequences are SNHLY and FYNNEI. V lost 7 bases, J lost 0 bases, and 7 bases lay in between. The CDR3 totals 13 residues. The complete variable domain, with remaining parts taken from reference TRBV2 and TRBJ1-3, reads EPEVTQTPSHQVTQMGQEVILRCVPISNHLYFYWYRQILGQKVEFLVSFYNNEISEKSEIFDDQFSVERPDGSNFTLKIRSTKLEDSAMYFCASTSYSGNTIYFGEGSWLTVV.